One sample yielded the 23 T cell receptor beta chains listed below, sequenced in a study of cytomegalovirus exposure and HLA in healthy donors. PCR primers comprised 60 Vbeta and 13 Jbeta primers. Method: immunoSEQ multiplex PCR; TCRdb's copy keeps in-frame clones and lacks some. The sample gives some 270,000 clones, about nine tenths of which show up once; 1.5% to 2% is in the top ten. The sequenced sample consisted of PBMCs. These receptors were obtained from a girl aged 2-10 years in good health and CMV-seronegative.

V usage is TRBV7-9 and J usage is TRBJ2-1; 11 bases align to TRBD1. This CDR3 contains 15 residues. J was trimmed by 8 bases and V by 1 base; bases with no gene match: 4. CDR1 is SEHNR and CDR2 is FQNEAQ in the germline V gene (reference sequence). This CDR3 is CASSLVGQGDHEQFF. The CDR3 DNA is TGTGCCAGCAGCTTAGTGGGACAGGGGGACCATGAGCAGTTCTTC.

The chain links TRBV27 to TRBJ2-3; D might be TRBD2 (6 bases). V shed 3 bases and J shed 0 bases, with 16 bases lying between them. CDR3 length: 17 residues. Germline assignment: CDR1 MNHEY and CDR2 SMNVEV (reference sequence). As DNA, the CDR3 is TGTGCCAGCAGTTTTTACTACGGGGGACCTAGCACAGATACGCAGTATTTT. Protein product: CASSFYYGGPSTDTQYF.

The chain has TRBV19 and TRBJ2-3; 7 bases map to TRBD1. This CDR3 is 15 amino acids long. CDR1 is LNHDA and CDR2 is SQIVND in the germline V gene (reference sequence). With V trimmed by 3 bases and J by 0 bases, 3 bases remained unmatched. The CDR3 DNA sequence: TGTGCCAGTAGTATCGGGACAGCTAGCACAGATACGCAGTATTTT. Protein: CASSIGTASTDTQYF.

This clone was observed a single time. The chain has TRBV10-1 and TRBJ1-1; 9 bases align to TRBD1. The J segment lost 8 bases and the V segment lost 6 bases, leaving 7 bases of the junction unmatched. There are 13 residues in the CDR3. CDR1 is WNHNN and CDR2 is SYGVQD in the germline V gene (reference sequence). The CDR3 spells CASRRTGEEEAFF. DNA for the CDR3: TGCGCCAGCAGGAGGACAGGGGAGGAGGAAGCTTTCTTT.

On this clone: Distinct nucleotide sequences in the sample also encode this CDR3. The V and J genes are TRBV6-5 and TRBJ2-7, with 8 bases that match TRBD1. Germline V gene sequence: CDR1 MNHEY, CDR2 SVGAGI. The CDR3 totals 14 residues. V lost 4 bases and J lost 1; bases outside the gene matches: 3. This CDR3 is CASSFTGGSYEQYF. The CDR3 DNA reads TGTGCCAGCAGTTTTACAGGGGGTTCCTACGAGCAGTACTTC.

This clone was detected a few times. V gene TRBV19 combines with J gene TRBJ2-7; D is uncertain. This CDR3 is 12 amino acids long. Germline V CDR1 and CDR2: LNHDA, SQIVND (reference sequence). V was trimmed by 6 bases and J by 4 bases, leaving 10 bases between them. CDR3 in DNA: TGTGCCAGTAGCCCAGACGGGTACGAGCAGTACTTC. Translating gives CASSPDGYEQYF.

In nucleotides, the CDR3 is TGTGCCAGTAGTATAGGGGGGGAAAGCACCGGGGAGCTGTTTTTT. This sequence encodes CASSIGGESTGELFF. This chain uses TRBV19 with TRBJ2-2; tentative D call: TRBD2 (6 bases). The germline gives CDR1 LNHDA, CDR2 SQIVND (reference sequence). The CDR3 has 15 residues. The ends were cut back, 1 base at V and 4 bases at J, with 10 bases in the middle.

V and J are TRBV5-1 and TRBJ1-1; D uncertain. CDR1 SGHRS and CDR2 YFSETQ come from the germline V gene. The germline V and J ends were trimmed by 0 bases and 0 bases, with 9 bases remaining between them. There are 15 residues in the CDR3. The CDR3 DNA is TGCGCCAGCAGCTTGGTACGGTTTTTGAACACTGAAGCTTTCTTT. Amino acids: CASSLVRFLNTEAFF.

The rearrangement joins TRBV7-3 to TRBJ1-1; TRBD1 might be the D (6 bases). V lost 5 bases, J lost 5 bases, and 9 bases lay in between. Germline V gives CDR1 SGHTA, CDR2 FQGTGA. This CDR3 contains 12 residues. CDR3 DNA: TGTGCCAGCAGCCAGGGGACAACTGAAGCTTTCTTT. Its protein product is CASSQGTTEAFF.

J is TRBJ1-2 and V is TRBV6-6; D may be TRBD1 (6 bases). Per the germline V gene, CDR1 is MNHNY and CDR2 is SVGAGI (reference sequence). The V end lost 5 bases, the J end lost 6 bases, and 13 bases lay between the germline ends. The CDR3 spans 13 residues. CDR3: CASSGQTSNGYTF. CDR3 bases: TGTGCCAGCAGTGGACAGACCTCAAATGGCTACACCTTC.

The chain couples TRBV10-2 to TRBJ1-6, with TRBD1 as a possible D gene (5 bases). The CDR3 length is 13 residues. The V gene lost 8 bases and the J gene lost 7 bases, with 12 bases spanning the gap. In germline, CDR1 is WSHSY, CDR2 SAAADI. The chain's CDR3 is CASGGGQNSPLHF. CDR3 nucleotide sequence: TGCGCCAGCGGGGGGGGTCAAAATTCACCCCTCCACTTT.

The chain carries TRBV7-9 and TRBJ1-2, with D hard to call. The V and J ends lost 5 bases and 6 bases respectively, with 22 bases between them. The CDR3 is 16 amino acids. In germline, CDR1 is SEHNR, CDR2 FQNEAQ (reference sequence). The CDR3, as DNA: TGTGCCAGCAGCCCCGGACGGACCGTGCTCGGGGATGGCTACACCTTC. The encoded protein is CASSPGRTVLGDGYTF. Complete variable domain (other parts from reference TRBV7-9 and TRBJ1-2): DTGVSQNPRHKITKRGQNVTFRCDPISEHNRLYWYRQTLGQGPEFLTYFQNEAQLEKSRLLSDRFSAERPKGSFSTLEIQRTEQGDSAMYLCASSPGRTVLGDGYTFGSGTRLTVV.

This clone was observed a handful of times. J is TRBJ1-2 and V is TRBV7-9; weak D call: TRBD1 (5 bases). There are 14 residues in the CDR3. Germline CDR1 SEHNR, CDR2 FQNEAQ (reference sequence). V was shortened by 1 base and J by 4 bases, with 10 bases between the two germline ends. The CDR3 coding sequence is TGTGCCAGCAGCTTAGGAGACAGCAGCTATGGCTACACCTTC. Translated: CASSLGDSSYGYTF.

The J gene is TRBJ2-5, the V gene TRBV5-4; the D gene is possibly TRBD2 (5 bases). V lost 0 bases to trimming and J lost 5 bases, with 14 bases between them. The CDR3 loop spans 15 amino acids. The germline CDR1 and CDR2 sequences are SGHNT and YYREEE (reference sequence). The DNA of the CDR3 is TGTGCCAGCAGCTTGGCCGGGATCAAACGGGAGACCCAGTACTTC. Translation: CASSLAGIKRETQYF.

With respect to this clone: Other DNA sequences in this specimen translate into the identical CDR3. The J gene is TRBJ2-3, the V gene TRBV29-1; tentatively, D is TRBD1 (5 bases). V was pared by 4 bases and J by 2 bases, with 10 bases between. Germline V lookup: CDR1 SQVTM, CDR2 ANQGSEA. CDR3 length: 13 amino acids. CDR3 sequence reads: CSVATGLTDTQYF. CDR3 sequence (DNA): TGCAGCGTTGCCACAGGCCTCACAGATACGCAGTATTTT.

The genes are TRBV27 and TRBJ2-7, with D possibly matching TRBD1 (5 bases). Trimming took 6 bases from V and 3 from J, leaving 15 bases between them. The germline V gene has CDR1 MNHEY and CDR2 SMNVEV (reference sequence). The CDR3 sequence is 14 residues long. The CDR3 is CASSQTVLHYEQYF. Here the CDR3 DNA reads TGTGCCAGCAGCCAGACAGTTTTGCACTACGAGCAGTACTTC.

This chain joins TRBV2 and TRBJ1-2, with D tentatively TRBD1 (5 bases). CDR1 SNHLY and CDR2 FYNNEI come from the germline V gene. V dropped 1 base and J dropped 4 bases, with 7 bases sitting between them. The length of the CDR3 is 13 residues. The CDR3 sequence is CASSEGQLYGYTF. The CDR3 DNA reads as TGTGCCAGCAGTGAAGGACAGCTCTATGGCTACACCTTC.

The chain carries TRBV10-3 and TRBJ2-7, with D unresolved. V was trimmed by 7 bases and J by 2 bases, leaving 18 bases between them. CDR3 length: 15 residues. Germline CDR1 and CDR2: ENHRY and SYGVKD. The CDR3 loop is CAITNAISSPYEQYF. As DNA, the CDR3 is TGTGCCATCACCAACGCTATTAGTTCTCCCTACGAGCAGTACTTC.

This clone was found once. The CDR3 coding sequence is TGTGCCAGCAGTTACGCGGAGGTACAAGAGACCCAGTACTTC. Encoded protein: CASSYAEVQETQYF. This chain connects TRBV6-5 to TRBJ2-5, with D possibly matching TRBD2 (5 bases). CDR3 length: 14 residues. Trimming cost V 2 bases and J 2 bases, with 9 bases left between them. Germline V lookup: CDR1 MNHEY, CDR2 SVGAGI.

This clone was counted a single time. The chain is built from TRBV30 and TRBJ2-1; TRBD1 might be the D (7 bases). V lost 2 bases and J 2 bases, leaving 16 bases between the germline ends. Germline CDR1 and CDR2: GTSNPN and SVGIG (reference sequence). This CDR3 region has 16 residues. In DNA form, the CDR3 reads TGTGCCTGGAGTCCCCTCGGAGGGACAGCCTACAATGAGCAGTTCTTC. This encodes CAWSPLGGTAYNEQFF.

The gene calls are TRBV19 and TRBJ2-7; TRBD2 is a possible D gene (5 bases). Germline CDR1 and CDR2: LNHDA and SQIVND (reference sequence). V lost 0 bases and J lost 0, with 6 bases in between. This CDR3 is 14 amino acids long. The CDR3 coding sequence is TGTGCCAGTAGTATAGAGGGGAGCTCCTACGAGCAGTACTTC. The encoded protein is CASSIEGSSYEQYF.

The chain recombines TRBV19 with TRBJ1-2; a weak D match, TRBD1 (6 bases). Looked up from germline, CDR1 is LNHDA and CDR2 is SQIVND (reference sequence). The V end was cut by 5 bases, the J end by 5 bases, with 12 bases between. The CDR3 spans 13 residues. The CDR3 DNA reads TGTGCCAGTAGTCGAAGCCAGGGGTATGGCTACACCTTC. Its protein is CASSRSQGYGYTF.

This clone was observed a few times. CDR3 nucleotides: TGTGCCAGCAGTGTAACAGGGGCTGAAGCTTTCTTT. Encoded protein: CASSVTGAEAFF. The chain carries TRBV2 and TRBJ1-1; 7 bases fit TRBD1. The V segment lost 4 bases and the J segment 6 bases; nucleotides outside the gene matches: 2. CDR3 length: 12 residues. CDR1 is SNHLY and CDR2 is FYNNEI in the germline V gene.